This entry lists 29 T cell receptor beta chains sequenced from one sample in a study of STAT5B mutations in CD4+ large granular lymphocyte leukemia. The table came from immunoSEQ multiplex PCR; TCRdb's copy has only in-frame clones and leaves some out. The sample records more than 4,000 clones, about 86% being singletons. The material sequenced was PBMCs. These receptor sequences come from a man in his forties or fifties with CD4+ T-cell large granular lymphocyte leukemia.

The chain carries TRBV11-3 and TRBJ2-2, with D unclear. The germline CDR1 and CDR2 sequences are SGHNT and YENEEA. The germline V and J ends were trimmed by 5 bases and 3 bases, with 13 bases remaining between them. This CDR3 has 15 amino acids. CDR3 sequence reads: CASSPHPGYTGELFF. The DNA for the CDR3 is TGTGCCAGCAGCCCGCACCCGGGCTACACCGGGGAGCTGTTTTTT.

The rearrangement links TRBV10-3 to TRBJ2-7, with D perhaps TRBD1 (6 bases). The CDR3 contains 11 residues. The V end was cut by 10 bases, the J end by 2 bases, with 9 bases between. CDR1 is ENHRY, CDR2 SYGVKD, per germline. This CDR3 is CATQGTYEQYF. The CDR3 DNA reads as TGTGCCACCCAGGGGACCTACGAGCAGTACTTC.

The chain uses TRBV5-1 and TRBJ1-5; D not resolved. Germline-derived CDR1 and CDR2 are SGHRS and YFSETQ. The CDR3 runs to 15 residues. Trimming removed 0 bases from V and 1 base from J, with 8 bases in between. This chain's CDR3 is CASSLEGMSNQPQHF. For the CDR3, the DNA is TGCGCCAGCAGCTTGGAGGGTATGAGCAATCAGCCCCAGCATTTT.

The chain carries TRBV9 and TRBJ2-7; D gene unclear. The CDR3 totals 13 residues. V lost 0 bases to trimming and J lost 3 bases, with 7 bases between them. Germline values: CDR1 SGDLS, CDR2 YYNGEE. The CDR3 is CASSVGGDYEQYF. The CDR3 coding sequence is TGTGCCAGCAGCGTAGGTGGGGACTACGAGCAGTACTTC.

The chain links TRBV7-2 to TRBJ2-1, with 11 bases that match TRBD1. Trimming removed 5 bases from V and 4 bases from J; junction bases left unmatched: 16. Germline assignment: CDR1 SGHTA and CDR2 FQGNSA. CDR3 length: 19 residues. CDR3 DNA: TGTGCCAGCAGCCCCGGACAGGGGGCGATTTTCTTCCTTTACAATGAGCAGTTCTTC. As protein: CASSPGQGAIFFLYNEQFF.

The CDR3 coding sequence is TGTGCCAGCCGTGGGACTAGCGGGAGGAAAGAGACCCAGTACTTC. Amino acids: CASRGTSGRKETQYF. The genes are TRBV2 and TRBJ2-5, with 15 bases identical to TRBD2. This CDR3 spans 15 amino acids. The germline V gene encodes CDR1 SNHLY and CDR2 FYNNEI. The ends lost 8 bases at V and 3 bases at J; junction bases unmatched: 4.

The rearrangement uses TRBV28 and TRBJ1-1; perhaps TRBD1 as D (5 bases). The ends were cut back, 4 bases at V and 2 bases at J, with 8 bases in the middle. Germline CDR1 reads MDHEN; CDR2 reads SYDVKM. CDR3 length: 13 residues. For the CDR3, the DNA is TGTGCCAGCAGTTCAGGGCAAAACACTGAAGCTTTCTTT. Residues: CASSSGQNTEAFF.

The chain employs TRBV7-9 and TRBJ1-1, with D possibly being TRBD1 (6 bases). The CDR3 is 17 residues long. Trimming took off 4 bases at V and 5 bases at J, with 23 bases between the two ends. Germline lookup yields CDR1 SEHNR and CDR2 FQNEAQ (reference sequence). The CDR3 loop reads CASSSPRGGAGETEAFF. The CDR3, as DNA: TGTGCCAGCAGCTCCCCACGCGGGGGCGCCGGGGAGACTGAAGCTTTCTTT.

The V gene is TRBV7-9, the J gene TRBJ2-6, with D unclear. The ends were cut back, 7 bases at V and 6 bases at J, with 10 bases in the middle. The germline CDR1 and CDR2 sequences are SEHNR and FQNEAQ (reference sequence). CDR3 size: 13 residues. The CDR3 region is CASKTDAANVLTF. The DNA of the CDR3 is TGTGCCAGCAAAACCGACGCGGCCAACGTCCTGACTTTC.

J is TRBJ2-5 and V is TRBV5-1, with no clear D. V was cut by 0 bases and J by 2 bases, with 11 bases left in between. The CDR3 spans 15 residues. Germline CDR1 reads SGHRS; CDR2 reads YFSETQ. The CDR3 nucleotides read TGCGCCAGCAGCTTGGGCACAGCAGATCAAGAGACCCAGTACTTC. Protein sequence: CASSLGTADQETQYF.

The chain couples TRBV28 to TRBJ1-5; D is possibly TRBD1 (5 bases). The CDR3 is made up of 15 amino acids. Germline loops: CDR1 MDHEN, CDR2 SYDVKM. The V end lost 6 bases, the J end lost 1 base, and 13 bases lay between the germline ends. This chain's CDR3 is CASSSGTDSNQPQHF. The CDR3 nucleotides read TGTGCCAGCAGCTCCGGGACGGACAGCAATCAGCCCCAGCATTTT.

The chain has TRBV11-2 and TRBJ2-1, with 14 positions matching TRBD2. The CDR3 totals 18 residues. Trimming removed 1 base from V and 2 bases from J; junction bases left unmatched: 4. The germline CDR1 and CDR2 sequences are SGHAT and FQNNGV. The CDR3 coding sequence is TGTGCCAGCAGCTTAGCGAGGACTAGCGGGAGGCCCTACAATGAGCAGTTCTTC. Protein: CASSLARTSGRPYNEQFF. Filled out from reference TRBV11-2 and TRBJ2-1, the complete variable domain reads EAGVAQSPRYKIIEKRQSVAFWCNPISGHATLYWYQQILGQGPKLLIQFQNNGVVDDSQLPKDRFSAERLKGVDSTLKIQPAKLEDSAVYLCASSLARTSGRPYNEQFFGPGTRLTVL.

The chain employs TRBV21-1 and TRBJ1-2. TRBV21-1 has pseudogene status. The CDR3 spans 14 residues. CDR3: CASTPEGGACGYTF. The CDR3 DNA reads as TGTGCCAGCACCCCCGAGGGGGGGGCGTGTGGCTACACCTTC.

The V call is TRBV30, the J call TRBJ1-5; tentatively, D is TRBD1 (5 bases). Trimming took 0 bases from V and 6 from J, leaving 12 bases between them. The CDR3 extends over 14 amino acids. The V gene's germline CDR1 is GTSNPN and CDR2 SVGIG (reference sequence). The CDR3 reads CAWSVGGAGQPQHF. The CDR3, as DNA: TGTGCCTGGAGTGTAGGAGGGGCTGGTCAGCCCCAGCATTTT.

The rearrangement links TRBV5-1 to TRBJ1-1, with D possibly being TRBD1 (5 bases). Looked up from germline, CDR1 is SGHRS and CDR2 is YFSETQ. Trimming removed 4 bases from V and 2 bases from J, with 9 bases in between. The CDR3 totals 13 residues. This CDR3 reads CASSLTANTEAFF. CDR3 DNA sequence: TGCGCCAGCAGCCTGACAGCAAACACTGAAGCTTTCTTT.

The chain recombines TRBV4-1 with TRBJ1-2, with D possibly being TRBD1 (6 bases). Germline V gene data show CDR1 as MGHRA and CDR2 as YSYEKL. Trimming removed 0 bases at V and 6 bases at J, with 14 bases between. The CDR3 is made up of 15 amino acids. Written as DNA, the CDR3 is TGCGCCAGCAGCCAAGAGTGGCGGGGGGCAAATGGCTACACCTTC. Encoded protein: CASSQEWRGANGYTF.

The chain is built from TRBV10-2 and TRBJ1-6; no clear D gene. The CDR3 contains 17 residues. V lost 2 bases to trimming and J lost 0 bases, with 11 bases between them. The germline V gene has CDR1 WSHSY and CDR2 SAAADI. The CDR3 DNA reads TGCGCCAGCAGTGAGCCCTATATTCCCTCCTATAATTCACCCCTCCACTTT. It is translated as CASSEPYIPSYNSPLHF.

The genes are TRBV6-6 and TRBJ2-3; D is perhaps TRBD2 (6 bases). Germline V gives CDR1 MNHNY, CDR2 SVGAGI (reference sequence). Trimming left V 6 bases short and J 4 bases short, with 11 bases between. This CDR3 spans 13 amino acids. The CDR3 coding sequence is TGTGCCAGCAGCTTCAGGGAGGCAGATACGCAGTATTTT. This codes for CASSFREADTQYF.

J is TRBJ2-3 and V is TRBV7-8; perhaps D is TRBD1 or TRBD2 (5 bases each). Germline CDR1 and CDR2: SGHVS and FQNEAQ. This CDR3 region has 15 residues. The V end lost 5 bases, the J end lost 4 bases, and 16 bases lay between the germline ends. The CDR3 coding sequence is TGTGCCAGCAGCCTACCTCGGGACGGTGCAGATACGCAGTATTTT. Translated, it gives CASSLPRDGADTQYF.

The rearrangement uses TRBV5-8 and TRBJ1-1; tentatively, D is TRBD1 (5 bases). This CDR3 is built from 14 residues. Germline V gene lookup returns CDR1 SGHTS and CDR2 YDEGEE. Deletions cut 5 bases from V and 7 bases from J, with 18 bases between. The CDR3 here is CASSRSQGPLEAFF. The DNA for the CDR3 is TGTGCCAGCAGTAGGTCTCAGGGCCCTCTTGAAGCTTTCTTT.

The gene calls are TRBV5-8 and TRBJ2-3; D gene unclear. Trimming pared 0 bases from V and 0 bases from J, leaving 11 bases between. This CDR3 has 16 amino acids. The germline V gene has CDR1 SGHTS and CDR2 YDEGEE. This CDR3 is CASSLEADASTDTQYF. The CDR3, as DNA: TGTGCCAGCAGCTTGGAGGCTGACGCTAGCACAGATACGCAGTATTTT.

The genes are TRBV10-3 and TRBJ1-1; no reliable D call. V was trimmed by 0 bases and J by 7 bases, leaving 9 bases between them. Germline CDR1 ENHRY, CDR2 SYGVKD. This CDR3 comprises 13 residues. CDR3 nucleotides: TGTGCCATCAGTGAGTCTCGCCAGGTTGAAGCTTTCTTT. Protein sequence: CAISESRQVEAFF.

Only one count was recorded for this clone. V usage is TRBV6-1 and J usage is TRBJ2-5; no clear D gene. There are 14 residues in the CDR3. Germline CDR1 MNHNS, CDR2 SASEGT. The V end lost 7 bases, the J end lost 4 bases, and 16 bases lay between the germline ends. The CDR3 DNA sequence: TGTGCCAGCATCCGAAAGGTTATTGGAGAGACCCAGTACTTC. Residues: CASIRKVIGETQYF.

V is TRBV5-1 and J is TRBJ2-1; TRBD2 aligns across 10 bases. From germline, CDR1 is SGHRS and CDR2 YFSETQ. This CDR3 is 14 amino acids long. With 4 bases clipped from V and 12 bases from J, the junction kept 10 bases outside the gene matches. This CDR3 reads CASSIGTSASLQFF. The CDR3, as DNA: TGCGCCAGCAGCATCGGGACTAGCGCTAGCTTGCAGTTCTTC.

J is TRBJ2-3 and V is TRBV7-9; 7 nucleotides line up with TRBD2. This CDR3 has 17 residues. Germline V gene data show CDR1 as SEHNR and CDR2 as FQNEAQ (reference sequence). Trimming cost V 0 bases and J 4 bases; bases outside gene matches: 10. CDR3 DNA sequence: TGTGCCAGCAGCTTAGCCCGTGGGAGGGCTGGGGCAGATACGCAGTATTTT. Its protein is CASSLARGRAGADTQYF.

The count of this clone is one. The J gene is TRBJ1-4, the V gene TRBV5-4; D call uncertain. Germline V lookup: CDR1 SGHNT, CDR2 YYREEE (reference sequence). This CDR3 is 15 amino acids long. V lost 4 bases and J 8 bases, leaving 18 bases between the germline ends. CDR3 DNA sequence: TGTGCCAGCAGCGCCCAGACGGGTCTGGGGGAAAAACTGTTTTTT. This codes for CASSAQTGLGEKLFF.

The V gene is TRBV30, the J gene TRBJ2-5; D tentatively reads TRBD1 or TRBD2 (5 bases each). The ends were cut back, 1 base at V and 2 bases at J, with 8 bases in the middle. Germline CDR1 GTSNPN, CDR2 SVGIG (reference sequence). The CDR3 runs 13 residues. This CDR3 reads CAWSGDAQETQYF. As DNA, the CDR3 is TGTGCCTGGAGTGGGGACGCTCAAGAGACCCAGTACTTC.

The chain is built from TRBV30 and TRBJ2-7, with D perhaps matching TRBD2 (6 bases). Trimming removed 2 bases from V and 7 bases from J, with 12 bases in between. The germline V gene has CDR1 GTSNPN and CDR2 SVGIG (reference sequence). The CDR3 covers 12 residues. The CDR3 nucleotides are TGTGCCTGGAGTCCGGGGGTGATGGAGCAGTACTTC. This sequence encodes CAWSPGVMEQYF.

The CDR3 DNA sequence: TGCGCCAGCAGCCAGGGACAGGTGAAAGAGACCCAGTACTTC. This gives the protein CASSQGQVKETQYF. The chain is built from TRBV4-1 and TRBJ2-5; TRBD1 aligns across 8 bases. The junction had 3 bases not matched to a gene; V was cut back by 3 bases and J by 3 bases. This CDR3 spans 14 amino acids. Germline values: CDR1 MGHRA, CDR2 YSYEKL.